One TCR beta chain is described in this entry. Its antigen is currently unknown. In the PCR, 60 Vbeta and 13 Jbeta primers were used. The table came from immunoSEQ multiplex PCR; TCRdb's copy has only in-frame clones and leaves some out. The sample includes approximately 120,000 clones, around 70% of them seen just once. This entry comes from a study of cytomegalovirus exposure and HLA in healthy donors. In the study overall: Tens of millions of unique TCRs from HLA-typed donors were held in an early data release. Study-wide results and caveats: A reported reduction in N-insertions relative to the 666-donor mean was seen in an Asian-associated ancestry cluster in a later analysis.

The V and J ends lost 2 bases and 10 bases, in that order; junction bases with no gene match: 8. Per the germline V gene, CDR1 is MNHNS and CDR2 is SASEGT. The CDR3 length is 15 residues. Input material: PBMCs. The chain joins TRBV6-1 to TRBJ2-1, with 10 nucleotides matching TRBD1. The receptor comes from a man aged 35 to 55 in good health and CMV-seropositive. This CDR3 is CASSELPGQGSEQFF. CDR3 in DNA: TGTGCCAGCAGTGAATTACCGGGACAGGGGAGCGAGCAGTTCTTC.